Listed below are T cell receptor beta chains from one sample, sequenced in a study of molecular identifiers for immune sequencing clone quantification. TCRdb reprocessed the PCR reads via MiXCR and lists one record per CDR3 protein. The table includes 250,000 to 350,000 distinct CDR3 sequences, 20% to 25% detected once. Sequenced sample: naive CD8+ T cells from blood, with Jurkat cell RNA spiked in. These receptors came from a human donor in good health. Some libraries in this study had Jurkat cell RNA spiked in. The CDR3 runs from the conserved cysteine through the conserved F or W. The D gene is left open where the match is weak. Not every row has a clone size; where given, it reads once, few, many or a size class.

V,J,D,size,CDR3,DNA
TRBV5-5,TRBJ2-7,.,many,CASSFSSYEQYF,TGTGCCAGCAGCTTTTCTTCCTACGAGCAGTACTTC
TRBV4-3,TRBJ1-1,.,.,CASSQGGAGTEAFF,TGCGCCAGCAGCCAAGGGGGCGCGGGCACTGAAGCTTTCTTT
TRBV6-5,TRBJ2-5,.,many,CASSYDLKETQYF,TGTGCCAGCAGTTACGACCTCAAAGAGACCCAGTACTTC
TRBV6-5,TRBJ2-7,.,many,CASSYLTFGDEQYF,TGTGCCAGCAGTTACCTTACTTTCGGGGACGAGCAGTACTTC
TRBV7-9,TRBJ2-3,.,.,CASSWEVVDTQYF,TGTGCCAGCAGCTGGGAGGTCGTGGATACGCAGTATTTT
TRBV29-1,TRBJ2-5,.,many,CSVEDVLEETQYF,TGCAGCGTTGAAGACGTATTGGAAGAGACCCAGTACTTC
TRBV9,TRBJ2-3,TRBD2,many,CASSVGISGSTDTQYF,TGTGCCAGCAGCGTAGGCATTAGCGGGAGCACAGATACGCAGTATTTT
TRBV5-1,TRBJ1-2,.,many,CASSLGPDIPYGYTF,TGCGCCAGCAGCTTGGGTCCGGACATACCCTATGGCTACACCTTC
TRBV4-3,TRBJ2-3,.,many,CASSQAPRQSDTQYF,TGCGCCAGCAGCCAAGCCCCTAGGCAGTCAGATACGCAGTATTTT
TRBV4-3,TRBJ1-4,.,many,CASSQEPTSTNEKLFF,TGCGCCAGCAGCCAAGAGCCAACATCAACTAATGAAAAACTGTTTTTT
TRBV6-2/TRBV6-3,TRBJ2-7,.,.,CASSSPRGGIYEQYF,TGTGCCAGCAGCTCCCCACGGGGCGGGATCTACGAGCAGTACTTC
TRBV12-3/TRBV12-4,TRBJ2-3,TRBD2,many,CASSPGTSVYTDTQYF,TGTGCCAGCAGCCCCGGGACTAGCGTATACACAGATACGCAGTATTTT
TRBV7-9,TRBJ2-7,.,many,CASSQRDGPYEQYF,TGTGCCAGCAGCCAAAGGGACGGCCCCTACGAGCAGTACTTC
TRBV27,TRBJ2-7,TRBD2,.,CASGLSPGGLAGEEQYF,TGTGCCAGCGGTTTATCGCCGGGCGGACTAGCGGGAGAAGAGCAGTACTTC
TRBV4-1,TRBJ2-3,.,few,CASSQVVAGPSTDTQYF,TGCGCCAGCAGCCAAGTAGTTGCGGGACCCAGCACAGATACGCAGTATTTT
TRBV2,TRBJ2-3,.,many,CAQNGLDTEGTQYF,TGTGCCCAAAATGGGCTAGACACGGAGGGTACGCAGTATTTT
TRBV4-1,TRBJ2-3,.,few,CASSQDPANTDTQYF,TGCGCCAGCAGCCAAGATCCAGCTAACACAGATACGCAGTATTTT
TRBV6-2/TRBV6-3,TRBJ2-6,.,many,CASIEFSGANVLTF,TGTGCCAGCATTGAATTCTCTGGGGCCAACGTCCTGACTTTC
TRBV19,TRBJ2-7,.,.,CASSIDIGGVTYEQYF,TGTGCCAGTAGTATAGATATTGGCGGAGTAACATACGAGCAGTACTTC
TRBV29-1,TRBJ2-3,.,many,CSGGLGTTDTQYF,TGCAGCGGCGGACTCGGGACGACAGATACGCAGTATTTT
TRBV19,TRBJ1-4,.,many,CASSIGTRGNEKLFF,TGTGCCAGTAGCATTGGGACGCGGGGAAATGAAAAACTGTTTTTT
TRBV30,TRBJ1-1,.,many,CAWTEGMEAFF,TGTGCCTGGACCGAGGGGATGGAAGCTTTCTTT
TRBV30,TRBJ2-1,.,.,CAWNSGPGTRDEQFF,TGTGCCTGGAACTCCGGCCCCGGGACGAGGGATGAGCAGTTCTTC
TRBV27,TRBJ2-7,.,many,CASSFSRGGSYEQYF,TGTGCCAGCAGTTTCTCACGGGGCGGGTCCTACGAGCAGTACTTC
TRBV9,TRBJ1-1,.,.,CASGVGGSGLEAFF,TGTGCCAGCGGCGTCGGGGGGTCTGGGTTAGAAGCTTTCTTT
TRBV6-5,TRBJ2-7,.,many,CASSYSHGLGGWEQYF,TGTGCCAGCAGTTACTCTCACGGCCTGGGAGGTTGGGAGCAGTACTTC
TRBV27,TRBJ1-5,.,few,CASSLSRTNNQPQHF,TGTGCCAGCAGTTTATCCAGGACAAATAATCAGCCCCAGCATTTT
TRBV12-3/TRBV12-4,TRBJ2-7,TRBD1,.,CASAGDRTYEQYF,TGTGCCAGTGCAGGGGACAGAACCTACGAGCAGTACTTC
TRBV30,TRBJ1-1,.,few,CAWSVLSRLNTEAFF,TGTGCCTGGAGTGTACTGTCTCGGCTGAACACTGAAGCTTTCTTT
TRBV4-3,TRBJ2-7,TRBD1,many,CASSQDIGQGYEQYF,TGCGCCAGCAGCCAAGATATAGGACAGGGCTACGAGCAGTACTTC
TRBV5-1,TRBJ2-7,TRBD2,many,CASSYQTDGGSSYEQYF,TGCGCCAGCAGCTACCAAACGGACGGGGGGAGCTCCTACGAGCAGTACTTC
TRBV9,TRBJ2-7,.,many,CASSVAGSTTYEQYF,TGTGCCAGCAGCGTAGCTGGCAGTACTACCTACGAGCAGTACTTC
TRBV5-4,TRBJ2-2,TRBD1,many,CASSLGRGPGELFF,TGTGCCAGCAGTCTAGGCAGGGGGCCTGGGGAGCTGTTTTTT
TRBV4-1,TRBJ1-4,.,many,CASSQRRLNEKLFF,TGCGCCAGCAGCCAGCGGCGCCTTAATGAAAAACTGTTTTTT
TRBV5-6,TRBJ2-1,.,.,CASSLSLSLYEQFF,TGTGCCAGCAGCTTGTCTCTCTCACTATATGAGCAGTTCTTC
TRBV28,TRBJ2-3,.,many,CASSLSSGSDTQYF,TGTGCCAGCAGTTTATCCTCAGGGTCAGATACGCAGTATTTT
TRBV6-1,TRBJ2-1,TRBD2,many,CASSPWSGGSDYNEQFF,TGTGCCAGCAGTCCCTGGTCCGGGGGGTCCGACTACAATGAGCAGTTCTTC
TRBV12-3/TRBV12-4,TRBJ2-7,TRBD1,.,CASSPPGTGFHEQYF,TGTGCCAGCAGCCCCCCCGGGACAGGGTTCCACGAGCAGTACTTC
TRBV7-6,TRBJ2-7,.,many,CASSPRTDFVSEQYF,TGTGCCAGCAGCCCGAGGACGGATTTTGTTTCCGAGCAGTACTTC
TRBV7-8,TRBJ2-1,.,many,CASSLALGAHNEQFF,TGTGCCAGCAGCTTAGCTCTGGGGGCGCACAATGAGCAGTTCTTC